The 6 T cell receptor beta chains below all came from one sample that was sequenced in a study of blood T cell repertoires in COVID-19. The protocol was immunoSEQ multiplex PCR, while the TCRdb copy is restricted to in-frame clones and leaves out a portion. The sample lists about 16,000 clones; about nine tenths were seen once. The specimen was peripheral blood. The receptors stem from a human donor in a cohort sampled during active COVID-19.

The V call is TRBV9, the J call TRBJ2-7; 10 positions match TRBD1. Losses at the gene ends were 3 bases for V and 6 bases for J; bases not matched to a gene: 3. Germline values: CDR1 SGDLS, CDR2 YYNGEE. The CDR3 sequence is 13 residues long. CDR3 DNA sequence: TGTGCCAGCAGCGAAGGACAGGGGGGCGAGCAGTACTTC. Translation gives CASSEGQGGEQYF.

The chain links TRBV3-1 (or the pseudogene TRBV3-2) to TRBJ2-3, with 8 bases identical to TRBD2. The V and J ends lost 6 bases and 14 bases, in that order; junction bases with no gene match: 10. The CDR3 has 12 amino acids. Looked up from germline, CDR1 is LGHDT and CDR2 is YNNKEL (reference sequence). CDR3 loop: CASSTPGLESYF. The DNA for the CDR3 is TGTGCCAGCAGTACTCCGGGACTAGAGTCGTATTTT.

The chain combines TRBV27 with TRBJ1-2; D perhaps matches TRBD1 (5 bases). V gave up 0 bases and J gave up 4 bases, with 9 bases separating them. The CDR3 has 14 amino acids. Germline CDR1 reads MNHEY; CDR2 reads SMNVEV (reference sequence). The CDR3 nucleotides are TGTGCCAGCAGTTTATCGGTGGGGGGCTATGGCTACACCTTC. Its translation: CASSLSVGGYGYTF.

V is TRBV2 and J is TRBJ2-1; 7 nucleotides align to TRBD1. The length of the CDR3 is 14 residues. CDR1 and CDR2 from the germline V gene are SNHLY and FYNNEI. The J segment lost 15 bases and the V segment lost 0 bases, leaving 11 bases of the junction unmatched. CDR3 bases: TGTGCCAGCAGTGAAGCGCTTCAAGGGGGCTGGGGGTTCTTC. Protein product: CASSEALQGGWGFF.

J is TRBJ1-5 and V is TRBV19, with 9 bases matching TRBD1. The CDR3 sequence is 17 residues long. The germline V gene encodes CDR1 LNHDA and CDR2 SQIVND (reference sequence). Trimming removed 3 bases from V and 7 bases from J; junction bases left unmatched: 13. The chain's CDR3 is CASSISGTGIGGQPQHF. The DNA of the CDR3 is TGTGCCAGTAGTATTTCCGGGACAGGGATAGGGGGACAGCCCCAGCATTTT.

This rearrangement joins TRBV5-1 to TRBJ2-5; 7 bases line up with TRBD2. This CDR3 has 14 amino acids. CDR1 and CDR2 (germline): SGHRS, YFSETQ. The V segment lost 0 bases and the J segment 6 bases; nucleotides outside the gene matches: 5. The CDR3 sequence is CASSLAGGYQTQYF. The CDR3 DNA reads TGCGCCAGCAGCTTGGCGGGGGGTTACCAGACCCAGTACTTC.